The sequence of this T cell receptor beta chain was determined in a study of metastatic and nonmetastatic thyroid tumors. Across the study: Peripheral blood and tumor or nodule samples from malignant and benign thyroid patients were compared.

Overall study findings and caveats: Malignant tumors reportedly showed significantly higher TCR beta diversity than benign nodules in both blood and tumor.

TCRdb re-analyzed the PCR reads through MiXCR. This table has tens of thousands of clones, 20% to 25% appearing once. No patient received treatment before thyroid surgery. The germline V and J ends were trimmed by 5 bases and 2 bases, with 20 bases remaining between them. CDR3 length equals 16 residues. Germline assignment: CDR1 DFQATT and CDR2 SNEGSKA (reference sequence). Concerning this clone: Its antigen is not identified.

The rearrangement uses TRBV20-1 and TRBJ2-3; D possibly matches TRBD1 or TRBD2 (6 bases each). Sequences were obtained from blood. This TCR derives from a female donor with papillary thyroid cancer or a benign thyroid nodule (not recorded which). Some clones in this sample may be carry-over from other donors' samples. CDR3 region: CSADGGEGEHTDTQYF. CDR3 DNA: TGCAGTGCTGACGGGGGAGAGGGGGAACACACAGATACGCAGTATTTT.